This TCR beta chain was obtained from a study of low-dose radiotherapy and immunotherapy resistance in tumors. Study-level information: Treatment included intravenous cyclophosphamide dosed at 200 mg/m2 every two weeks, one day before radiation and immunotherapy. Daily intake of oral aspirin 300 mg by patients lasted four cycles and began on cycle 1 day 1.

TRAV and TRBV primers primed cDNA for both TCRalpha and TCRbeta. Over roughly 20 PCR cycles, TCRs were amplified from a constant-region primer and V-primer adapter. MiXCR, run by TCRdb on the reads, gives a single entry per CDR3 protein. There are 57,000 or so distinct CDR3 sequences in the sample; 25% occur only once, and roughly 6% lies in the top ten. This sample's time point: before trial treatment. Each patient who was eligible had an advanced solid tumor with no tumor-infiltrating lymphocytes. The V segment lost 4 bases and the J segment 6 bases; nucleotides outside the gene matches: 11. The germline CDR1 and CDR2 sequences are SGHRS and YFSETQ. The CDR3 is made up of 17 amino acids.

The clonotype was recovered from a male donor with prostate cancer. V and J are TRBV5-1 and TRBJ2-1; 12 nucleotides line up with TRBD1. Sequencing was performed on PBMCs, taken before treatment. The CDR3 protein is CASSPRPLGQGANEQFF. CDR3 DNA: TGCGCCAGCAGCCCGCGCCCCCTGGGACAGGGGGCCAATGAGCAGTTCTTC.